The 20 T cell receptor beta chains presented below share a single source sample, sequenced in a study of blood T cell repertoires in COVID-19. The method was immunoSEQ multiplex PCR; TCRdb's version includes in-frame clones alone and lacks a portion of them. This table holds around 100,000 clones, roughly nine tenths found once. Sequenced input: peripheral blood. These receptors originate from a human donor in a cohort sampled during active COVID-19.

The chain carries TRBV5-4 and TRBJ2-5, with D possibly being TRBD2 (6 bases). The CDR3 contains 15 residues. CDR1 is SGHNT, CDR2 YYREEE, per germline (reference sequence). Trimming cost V 0 bases and J 5 bases, with 14 bases left between them. CDR3 in amino acids: CASSLGLGSGETQYF. The CDR3 DNA is TGTGCCAGCAGCTTGGGTCTCGGGAGTGGGGAGACCCAGTACTTC.

The CDR3 nucleotides read TGTGCCAGCAGTATCAGGACAGGGGGCGTTTTAGGCACTGAAGCTTTCTTT. It specifies CASSIRTGGVLGTEAFF. The rearrangement joins TRBV27 to TRBJ1-1; 11 bases agree with TRBD1. J lost 4 bases, V lost 5 bases, and 12 bases had no gene match. The CDR3 is 17 amino acids. Germline assignment: CDR1 MNHEY and CDR2 SMNVEV (reference sequence).

The V call is TRBV2, the J call TRBJ1-3, with a weak D call TRBD1 (5 bases). Germline lookup yields CDR1 SNHLY and CDR2 FYNNEI. The germline V and J ends were trimmed by 3 bases and 2 bases, with 17 bases remaining between them. This CDR3 is built from 17 residues. For the CDR3, the DNA is TGTGCCAGCAGTGACCCCCCCTACAGGAGAACTGGAAACACCATATATTTT. Encoded protein: CASSDPPYRRTGNTIYF.

V is TRBV7-9 and J is TRBJ1-1; 8 positions match TRBD1. From germline, CDR1 is SEHNR and CDR2 FQNEAQ (reference sequence). The CDR3 runs 16 residues. V dropped 5 bases and J dropped 5; count of bases not matched to a gene: 13. For the CDR3, the DNA is TGTGCCAGCAGCAGGCCCTCAGGGGGCGCGAGGACTGAAGCTTTCTTT. This gives the protein CASSRPSGGARTEAFF.

The chain uses TRBV7-2 and TRBJ2-7; D remains ambiguous. The CDR3 loop spans 11 amino acids. CDR1 is SGHTA and CDR2 is FQGNSA in the germline V gene. V lost 3 bases, J lost 5 bases, and 5 bases lay in between. This chain's CDR3 is CASSLLNEQYF. DNA for the CDR3: TGTGCCAGCAGCTTGTTAAACGAGCAGTACTTC. The entire variable domain, with the rest obtained from reference TRBV7-2 and TRBJ2-7, is as follows: GAGVSQSPSNKVTEKGKDVELRCDPISGHTALYWYRQSLGQGLEFLIYFQGNSAPDKSGLPSDRFSAERTGGSVSTLTIQRTQQEDSAVYLCASSLLNEQYFGPGTRLTVT.

The V gene is TRBV9, the J gene TRBJ2-3; possible D gene TRBD2, 6 bases. V was shortened by 3 bases and J by 2 bases, with 10 bases between the two germline ends. The germline V gene has CDR1 SGDLS and CDR2 YYNGEE. The CDR3 runs 14 residues. In DNA form, the CDR3 reads TGTGCCAGCAGCGGCGGGGTTCACACAGATACGCAGTATTTT. Amino acids: CASSGGVHTDTQYF.

The chain combines TRBV2 with TRBJ2-3, with a possible D match to TRBD2 (6 bases). The V and J ends lost 4 bases and 5 bases respectively, with 10 bases between them. CDR1 is SNHLY, CDR2 FYNNEI, per germline. The CDR3 consists of 13 residues. Here the CDR3 reads CASSAGAGDTQYF. Written as DNA, the CDR3 is TGTGCCAGCAGTGCGGGAGCGGGAGATACGCAGTATTTT. Supplemented by reference TRBV2 and TRBJ2-3, the full variable domain reads EPEVTQTPSHQVTQMGQEVILRCVPISNHLYFYWYRQILGQKVEFLVSFYNNEISEKSEIFDDQFSVERPDGSNFTLKIRSTKLEDSAMYFCASSAGAGDTQYFGPGTRLTVL.

This clone has just one count. This sequence joins TRBV7-2 and TRBJ2-7; perhaps TRBD2 as D (5 bases). Trimming took off 2 bases at V and 7 bases at J, with 12 bases between the two ends. The CDR3 is made up of 13 amino acids. Per germline, CDR1 SGHTA and CDR2 FQGNSA. CDR3 in amino acids: CASSLSPGLEQYF. The CDR3 nucleotides read TGTGCCAGCAGCTTAAGTCCGGGGTTGGAGCAGTACTTC.

The CDR3 nucleotides are TGCGCCAGCAGGCCCCTGGCCGCTAACACCGGGGAGCTGTTTTTT. Protein: CASRPLAANTGELFF. The chain recombines TRBV4-1 with TRBJ2-2; D is unclear. The CDR3 length is 15 residues. V lost 6 bases to trimming and J lost 2 bases, with 13 bases between them. Per germline, CDR1 MGHRA and CDR2 YSYEKL.

This chain joins TRBV6-2 or TRBV6-3 and TRBJ1-4; D not certain. Germline CDR1 reads MNHEY; CDR2 reads SVGEGT. The CDR3 extends over 16 amino acids. The V end was cut by 2 bases, the J end by 0 bases, with 10 bases between. The CDR3 sequence is CASSYPRLSTNEKLFF. The CDR3, as DNA: TGTGCCAGCAGTTACCCCAGGTTATCAACTAATGAAAAACTGTTTTTT.

On this clone: The junction departs from germline at one end; a sequencing error may be responsible. The chain combines TRBV2 with TRBJ2-3, with 9 bases fitting TRBD2. The CDR3 consists of 15 residues. CDR1 and CDR2 from the germline V gene are SNHLY and FYNNEI. For the CDR3, the DNA is TGTGCCAGCAGCGAAGGGACTAGCCGCACAGATACGCAGTATTTT. It yields the protein CASSEGTSRTDTQYF. Looking up the rest from reference TRBV2 and TRBJ2-3 gives the full variable domain: EPEVTQTPSHQVTQMGQEVILRCVPISNHLYFYWYRQILGQKVEFLVSFYNNEISEKSEIFDDQFSVERPDGSNFTLKIRSTKLEDSAMYFCASSEGTSRTDTQYFGPGTRLTVL.

The chain recombines TRBV10-3 with TRBJ2-5; D is unclear. Germline-derived CDR1 and CDR2 are ENHRY and SYGVKD. The CDR3 contains 12 residues. Trimming removed 0 bases at V and 5 bases at J, with 4 bases between. CDR3 residues: CAISESRETQYF. As DNA, the CDR3 is TGTGCCATCAGTGAGTCGCGGGAGACCCAGTACTTC.

This clone was detected only once. The V call is TRBV30, the J call TRBJ1-2; tentative D call: TRBD1 (5 bases). Germline CDR1 and CDR2: GTSNPN and SVGIG (reference sequence). This CDR3 has 16 residues. The V and J ends lost 1 base and 4 bases respectively, with 19 bases between them. CDR3 region: CAWSADSRGGIYGYTF. The CDR3 coding sequence is TGTGCCTGGAGTGCTGACTCTCGTGGGGGGATCTATGGCTACACCTTC.

This sequence joins TRBV4-1 and TRBJ2-7; weak D call: TRBD2 (6 bases). The germline CDR1 and CDR2 sequences are MGHRA and YSYEKL. Trimming took off 6 bases at V and 3 bases at J, with 21 bases between the two ends. CDR3 length: 16 amino acids. The CDR3 protein is CASRPQHSGDHYEQYF. CDR3 DNA sequence: TGCGCCAGCAGACCCCAACATTCGGGGGACCACTACGAGCAGTACTTC.

The J gene is TRBJ1-1, the V gene TRBV4-3, with TRBD1 matching over 7 bases. CDR1 LGHNA and CDR2 YSLEER come from the germline V gene. The CDR3 loop spans 13 amino acids. V dropped 4 bases and J dropped 4; count of bases not matched to a gene: 3. CDR3: CASSRQGTTEAFF. The CDR3, as DNA: TGCGCCAGCAGCCGACAGGGTACCACTGAAGCTTTCTTT.

The sample holds one count of this clone. The rearrangement uses TRBV3-1 (or the pseudogene TRBV3-2) and TRBJ2-2; the D gene is possibly TRBD1 (6 bases). CDR3 length: 16 amino acids. Trimming removed 4 bases at V and 5 bases at J, with 17 bases between. Looked up from germline, CDR1 is LGHDT and CDR2 is YNNKEL (reference sequence). CDR3 sequence: CASSRGTFKNTGELFF. For the CDR3, the DNA is TGTGCCAGCAGCCGAGGGACATTTAAGAATACCGGGGAGCTGTTTTTT.

The chain combines TRBV19 with TRBJ2-5; tentative D call: TRBD1 (5 bases). Germline CDR1 LNHDA, CDR2 SQIVND (reference sequence). CDR3 length: 14 residues. Trimming took 5 bases from V and 5 from J, leaving 15 bases between them. For the CDR3, the DNA is TGTGCCAGTAGTCCGCAGGGAATAGGGGAGACCCAGTACTTC. It codes for CASSPQGIGETQYF.

This clone was counted only a few times. The genes are TRBV7-2 and TRBJ1-3, with 7 bases identical to TRBD1. The germline V gene encodes CDR1 SGHTA and CDR2 FQGNSA. The V gene end was trimmed by 1 base and the J gene end by 0 bases; junction bases not matched to a gene: 3. The CDR3 contains 16 residues. The CDR3 DNA is TGTGCCAGCAGCTTAGTAGGGGGCCCCTCTGGAAACACCATATATTTT. Translated, it gives CASSLVGGPSGNTIYF.

The genes are TRBV4-2 and TRBJ1-5, with unresolved D. The V end was cut by 4 bases, the J end by 6 bases, with 13 bases between. CDR1 is LGHNA and CDR2 is YNFKEQ in the germline V gene. The CDR3 covers 14 residues. The CDR3 DNA reads TGTGCCAGCAGCCCGGCCCTACCGGGTCAGCCCCAGCATTTT. Its protein product is CASSPALPGQPQHF.

This clone came up a few times. This chain connects TRBV18 to TRBJ2-7; TRBD2 aligns across 7 bases. V shed 3 bases and J 5 bases; nucleotides not matched to a gene: 13. There are 16 residues in the CDR3. Per germline, CDR1 KGHSH and CDR2 LQKENI. The CDR3: CASSPPGGGSLHEQYF. CDR3 coding DNA: TGTGCCAGCTCACCCCCTGGCGGCGGGAGTCTTCACGAGCAGTACTTC.